This T cell receptor beta chain was recovered during a study of blood T cell repertoires in COVID-19. Germline CDR1 reads SGHRS; CDR2 reads YFSETQ. Trimming removed 2 bases at V and 0 bases at J, with 6 bases between. CDR3 length equals 13 residues. In the authors' methods: Estimated nucleated cell counts came from reference gene primer amplification. Measured with immunoSEQ multiplex PCR; TCRdb has only the in-frame clones, and not every one. The V and J calls and the clone size are those of that table, but D and trimming were determined from the DNA. The sample records 65,000 to 90,000 clones, around 90% being singletons.

The chain couples TRBV5-1 to TRBJ2-7, with D maybe TRBD1 (5 bases). The sequence was collected from a human donor in a cohort sampled during active COVID-19. The material sequenced was peripheral blood. The CDR3 region has the DNA TGCGCCAGCAGCTTCGACAGCTCCTACGAGCAGTACTTC. Translating it yields CASSFDSSYEQYF.